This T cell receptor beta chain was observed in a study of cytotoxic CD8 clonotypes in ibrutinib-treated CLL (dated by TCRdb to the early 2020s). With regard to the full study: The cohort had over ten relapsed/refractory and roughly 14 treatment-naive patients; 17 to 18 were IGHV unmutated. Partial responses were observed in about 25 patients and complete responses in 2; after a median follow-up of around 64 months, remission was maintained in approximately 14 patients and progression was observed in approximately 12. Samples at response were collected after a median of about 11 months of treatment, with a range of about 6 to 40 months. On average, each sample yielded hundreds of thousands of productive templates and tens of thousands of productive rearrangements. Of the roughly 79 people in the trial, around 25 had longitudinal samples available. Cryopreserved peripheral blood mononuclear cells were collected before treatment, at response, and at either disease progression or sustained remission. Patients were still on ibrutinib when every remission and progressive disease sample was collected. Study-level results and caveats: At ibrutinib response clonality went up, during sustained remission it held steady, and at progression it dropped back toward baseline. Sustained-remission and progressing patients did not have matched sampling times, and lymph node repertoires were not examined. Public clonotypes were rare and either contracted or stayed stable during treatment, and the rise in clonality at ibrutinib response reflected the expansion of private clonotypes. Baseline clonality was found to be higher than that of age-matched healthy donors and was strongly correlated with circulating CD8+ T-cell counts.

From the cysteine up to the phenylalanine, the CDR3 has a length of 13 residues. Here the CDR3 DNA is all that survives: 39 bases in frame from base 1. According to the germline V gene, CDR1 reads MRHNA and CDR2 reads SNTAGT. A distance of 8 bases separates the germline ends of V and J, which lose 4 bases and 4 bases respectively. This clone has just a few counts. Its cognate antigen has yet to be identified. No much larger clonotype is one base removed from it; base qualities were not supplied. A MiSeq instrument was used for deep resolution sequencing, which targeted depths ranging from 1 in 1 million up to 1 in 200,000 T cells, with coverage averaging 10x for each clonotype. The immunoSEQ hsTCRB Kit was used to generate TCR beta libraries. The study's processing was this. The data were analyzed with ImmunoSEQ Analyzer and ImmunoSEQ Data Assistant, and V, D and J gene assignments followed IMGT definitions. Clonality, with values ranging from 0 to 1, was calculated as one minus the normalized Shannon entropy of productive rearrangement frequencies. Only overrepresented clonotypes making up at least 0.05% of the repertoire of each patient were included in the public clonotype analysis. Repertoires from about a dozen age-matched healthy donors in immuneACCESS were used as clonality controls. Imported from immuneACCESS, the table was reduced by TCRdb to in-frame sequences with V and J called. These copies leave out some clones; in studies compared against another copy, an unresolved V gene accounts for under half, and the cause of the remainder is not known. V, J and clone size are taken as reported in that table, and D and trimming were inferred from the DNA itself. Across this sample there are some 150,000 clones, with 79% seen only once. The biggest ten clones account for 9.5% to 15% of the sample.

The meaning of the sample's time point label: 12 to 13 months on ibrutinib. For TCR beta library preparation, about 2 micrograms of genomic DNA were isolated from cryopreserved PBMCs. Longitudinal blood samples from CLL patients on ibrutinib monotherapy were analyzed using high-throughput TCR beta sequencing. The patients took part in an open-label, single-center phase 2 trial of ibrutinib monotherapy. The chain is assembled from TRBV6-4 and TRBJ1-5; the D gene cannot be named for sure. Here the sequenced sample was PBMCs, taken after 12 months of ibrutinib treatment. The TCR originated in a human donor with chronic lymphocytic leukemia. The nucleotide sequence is TGTGCCAGCAGTGGGAATACAAATCAGCCCCAGCATTTT. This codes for CASSGNTNQPQHF.